This T cell receptor (beta chain) stems from a study of shared clonotypes between healthy human individuals. Whole-study context: The cohort comprised a couple of women and a few men. Their ages spanned 18 to 49 years. Plates per donor: three CD4 naive, three CD4 memory, two CD8 naive, one CD8 memory. Points from the study as a whole: Clonotype sharing among donors, it was expected, would be affected by sequencing depth.

This clone has a single count. The antigen remains unidentified. Splitting of each subset's genomic DNA was done evenly across several immunoSEQ plates. Sequencing used immunoSEQ multiplex PCR; TCRdb keeps in-frame clones, though not all of them. Among around 2.1 million clones, under 95% were seen once, and the ten largest hold over 1.5%. Naive CD8 cells were CD45RO-negative, positively selected for CCR7, excluding terminally differentiated effector memory CD45RA+ cells. Sequencing was performed on naive CD8+ T cells from PBMCs. This receptor was taken from a young man in good health. Some clones in this sample may be carry-over from other donors' samples.

CDR3 sequence (DNA): TGTGCCAGCAGTTACCAACCTCAGGGGGCCACTGAAGCTTTCTTT. Its translation: CASSYQPQGATEAFF. The chain carries TRBV6-5 and TRBJ1-1; 8 bases line up with TRBD1. Germline V gene lookup returns CDR1 MNHEY and CDR2 SVGAGI. Unmatched junction bases numbered 6, after V lost 2 bases and J lost 4 bases. There are 15 residues in the CDR3.